This T cell receptor (beta chain) emerged from a study of chemoradiotherapy in HPV16-positive cancers. Findings and caveats of the study: During treatment, candidate HPV-specific clones and E7-related motifs expanded in tumor. Better recurrence-free survival went with HPV-responsive T-cell expansion in HPV16-positive patients. Only a couple of HPV16-positive patients supplied the functional HPV-specificity definition.

About this clone: Its antigen is still unknown.

Sequencing used immunoSEQ multiplex PCR; TCRdb keeps in-frame clones, though not all of them. The data contain roughly 13,000 clones, around 79% of them singletons. Repeated repertoire sampling spanned the course of chemoradiotherapy. Germline loops: CDR1 SGHRS, CDR2 YFSETQ. The ends were cut back, 4 bases at V and 1 base at J, with 11 bases in the middle. The CDR3 covers 14 residues. This sequence was found in a human donor with HPV-associated anogenital cancer. The biological material was taken from a patient who underwent chemoradiotherapy. This chain connects TRBV5-1 to TRBJ1-1; D uncertain. Here the CDR3 reads CASSLGQSNTEAFF. The CDR3 DNA follows: TGCGCCAGCAGCCTAGGGCAGTCGAACACTGAAGCTTTCTTT.